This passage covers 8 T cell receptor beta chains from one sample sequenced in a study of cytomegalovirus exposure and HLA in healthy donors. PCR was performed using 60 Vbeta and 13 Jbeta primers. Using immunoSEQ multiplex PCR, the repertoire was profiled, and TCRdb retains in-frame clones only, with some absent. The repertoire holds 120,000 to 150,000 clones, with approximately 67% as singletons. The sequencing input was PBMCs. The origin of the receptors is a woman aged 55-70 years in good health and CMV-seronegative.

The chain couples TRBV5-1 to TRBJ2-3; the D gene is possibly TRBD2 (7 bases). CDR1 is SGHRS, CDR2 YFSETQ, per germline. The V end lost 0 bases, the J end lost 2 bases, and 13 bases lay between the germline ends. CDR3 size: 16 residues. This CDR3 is CASSLGAAGATDTQYF. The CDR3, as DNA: TGCGCCAGCAGCTTGGGGGCGGCGGGGGCCACAGATACGCAGTATTTT.

The CDR3 loop reads CASSEISGSLYEQYF. The CDR3 coding sequence is TGTGCCAGCAGTGAAATTAGCGGGAGCCTCTACGAGCAGTACTTC. This chain connects TRBV2 to TRBJ2-7; 9 nucleotides align to TRBD2. Germline loops: CDR1 SNHLY, CDR2 FYNNEI. This CDR3 contains 15 residues. V lost 2 bases, J lost 3 bases, and 5 bases stayed unmatched.

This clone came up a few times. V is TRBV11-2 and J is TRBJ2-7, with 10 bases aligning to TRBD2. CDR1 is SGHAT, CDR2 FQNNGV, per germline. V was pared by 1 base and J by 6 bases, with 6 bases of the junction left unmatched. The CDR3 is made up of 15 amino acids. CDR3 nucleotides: TGTGCCAGCAGCTTAGCGGGACTAGCGCCATCCGAGCAGTACTTC. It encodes CASSLAGLAPSEQYF.

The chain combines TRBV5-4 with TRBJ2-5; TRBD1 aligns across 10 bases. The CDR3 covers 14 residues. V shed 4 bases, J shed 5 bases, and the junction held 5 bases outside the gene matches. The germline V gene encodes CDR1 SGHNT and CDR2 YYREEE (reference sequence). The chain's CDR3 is CASSTDRGHETQYF. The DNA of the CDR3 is TGTGCCAGCAGCACCGACAGGGGGCATGAGACCCAGTACTTC. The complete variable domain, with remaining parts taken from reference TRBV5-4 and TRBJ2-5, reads ETGVTQSPTHLIKTRGQQVTLRCSSQSGHNTVSWYQQALGQGPQFIFQYYREEENGRGNFPPRFSGLQFPNYSSELNVNALELDDSALYLCASSTDRGHETQYFGPGTRLLVL.

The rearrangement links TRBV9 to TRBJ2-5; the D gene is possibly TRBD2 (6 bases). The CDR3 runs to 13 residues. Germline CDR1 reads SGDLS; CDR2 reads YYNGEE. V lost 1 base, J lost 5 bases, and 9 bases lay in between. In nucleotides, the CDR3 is TGTGCCAGCAGCGTATCTGGGGGGGAGACCCAGTACTTC. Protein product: CASSVSGGETQYF.

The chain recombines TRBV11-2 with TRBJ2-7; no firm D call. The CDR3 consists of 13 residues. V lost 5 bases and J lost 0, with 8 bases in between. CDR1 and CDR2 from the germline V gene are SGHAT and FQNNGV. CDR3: CASSQTPSYEQYF. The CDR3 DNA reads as TGTGCCAGCAGCCAAACACCCTCCTACGAGCAGTACTTC. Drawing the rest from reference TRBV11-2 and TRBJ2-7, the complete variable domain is EAGVAQSPRYKIIEKRQSVAFWCNPISGHATLYWYQQILGQGPKLLIQFQNNGVVDDSQLPKDRFSAERLKGVDSTLKIQPAKLEDSAVYLCASSQTPSYEQYFGPGTRLTVT.

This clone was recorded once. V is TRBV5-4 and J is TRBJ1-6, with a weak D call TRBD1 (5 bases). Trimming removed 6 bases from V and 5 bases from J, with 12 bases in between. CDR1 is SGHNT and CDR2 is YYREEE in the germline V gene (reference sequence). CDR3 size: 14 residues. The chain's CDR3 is CASKRGENNSPLHF. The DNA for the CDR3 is TGTGCCAGCAAAAGGGGTGAGAATAATTCACCCCTCCACTTT.

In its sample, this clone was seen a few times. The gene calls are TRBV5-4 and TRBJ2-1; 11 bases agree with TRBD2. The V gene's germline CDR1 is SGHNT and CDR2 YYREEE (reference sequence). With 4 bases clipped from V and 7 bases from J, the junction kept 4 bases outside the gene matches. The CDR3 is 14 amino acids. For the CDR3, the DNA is TGTGCCAGCAGCCTAGCGGGAGGACTGAATGAGCAGTTCTTC. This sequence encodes CASSLAGGLNEQFF.